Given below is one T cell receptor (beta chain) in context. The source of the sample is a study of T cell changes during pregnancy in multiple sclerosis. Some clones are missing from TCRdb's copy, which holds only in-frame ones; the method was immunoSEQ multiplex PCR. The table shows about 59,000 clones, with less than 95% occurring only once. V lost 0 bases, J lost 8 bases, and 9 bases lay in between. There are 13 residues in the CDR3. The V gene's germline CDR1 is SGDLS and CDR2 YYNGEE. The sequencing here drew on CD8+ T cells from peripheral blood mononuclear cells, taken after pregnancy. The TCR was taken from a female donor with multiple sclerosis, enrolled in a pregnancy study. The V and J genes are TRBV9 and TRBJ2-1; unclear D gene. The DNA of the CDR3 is TGTGCCAGCAGCGTAGGTCCTCAGGATGAGCAGTTCTTC. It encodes CASSVGPQDEQFF.